The 21 T cell receptor beta chains presented below share a single source sample, sequenced in a study of blood T cells in healthy people across ages. A second PCR, run for about 6 to 11 cycles, used a sample-barcoded 5' primer plus a J-beta primer mix. TCRdb itself ran the 5' RACE reads through MiXCR, one entry per CDR3 protein. The sample holds approximately 800,000 distinct CDR3 sequences, more than 35% seen once. The specimen was blood. These receptors came from a man older than 75 in good health.

The V and J genes are TRBV10-3 and TRBJ2-7; tentatively, D is TRBD1 (5 bases). CDR1 is ENHRY and CDR2 is SYGVKD in the germline V gene. With 0 bases removed from V and 2 bases from J, the gap between germline ends came to 8 bases. The CDR3 covers 14 residues. CDR3 in DNA: TGTGCCATCAGTGAGTCGCAGGGCGCCTACGAGCAGTACTTC. This sequence encodes CAISESQGAYEQYF.

The rearrangement links TRBV5-1 to TRBJ2-7; D is perhaps TRBD1 (6 bases). The CDR3 length is 14 residues. Per germline, CDR1 SGHRS and CDR2 YFSETQ. V was trimmed by 4 bases and J by 2 bases, leaving 13 bases between them. In DNA, the CDR3 is TGCGCCAGCAGCCGGGGCCGGGACACCTACGAGCAGTACTTC. It translates to CASSRGRDTYEQYF.

This chain connects TRBV18 to TRBJ2-3; 8 bases agree with TRBD2. After removal of 1 base from V and 6 bases from J, the junction contained 9 bases not matched to a gene. Per the germline V gene, CDR1 is KGHSH and CDR2 is LQKENI. This CDR3 has 16 residues. CDR3 sequence reads: CASSPLSSGFSDTQYF. DNA for the CDR3: TGTGCCAGCTCACCACTATCTAGCGGGTTTTCTGATACGCAGTATTTT.

Details on this clonotype: Since a much larger clone is just one base distant, this may be a read error. The rearrangement links TRBV20-1 to TRBJ2-1, with D uncertain. The CDR3 length is 14 residues. Trimming stripped 3 bases from V and 7 bases from J, with 16 bases between. From germline, CDR1 is DFQATT and CDR2 SNEGSKA (reference sequence). The CDR3 sequence is CSASSPRMGNEQFF. The CDR3 nucleotides are TGCAGTGCTAGCAGCCCCAGGATGGGAAATGAGCAGTTCTTC.

This chain connects TRBV12-3 or TRBV12-4 to TRBJ2-2; no clear D gene. The CDR3 has 13 amino acids. Between the trimmed V and J ends, which lost 8 bases and 3 bases, there was a span of 10 bases. The CDR3 protein is CASSSLYTGELFF. The CDR3 DNA sequence: TGTGCCAGCTCTTCGCTATACACCGGGGAGCTGTTTTTT.

In its sample, this clonotype was seen a few times. V and J are TRBV29-1 and TRBJ2-3, with 12 bases fitting TRBD2. The CDR3 has 14 residues. V was pared by 7 bases and J by 2 bases, with 4 bases of the junction left unmatched. CDR1 and CDR2 from the germline V gene are SQVTM and ANQGSEA. The CDR3 here is CSAGLAGYTDTQYF. In DNA form, the CDR3 reads TGCAGCGCAGGACTAGCGGGGTACACAGATACGCAGTATTTT.

The CDR3 sequence is CAWSVPGNSGANVLTF. CDR3 coding DNA: TGTGCCTGGAGTGTTCCAGGAAACTCTGGGGCCAACGTCCTGACTTTC. This sequence joins TRBV30 and TRBJ2-6, with D hard to call. Per germline, CDR1 GTSNPN and CDR2 SVGIG (reference sequence). The CDR3 spans 16 residues. Deletions cut 0 bases from V and 0 bases from J, with 9 bases between. The entire variable domain, with the rest obtained from reference TRBV30 and TRBJ2-6, is as follows: SQTIHQWPATLVQPVGSPLSLECTVEGTSNPNLYWYRQAAGRGLQLLFYSVGIGQISSEVPQNLSASRPQDRQFILSSKKLLLSDSGFYLCAWSVPGNSGANVLTFGAGSRLTVL.

The chain employs TRBV6-5 and TRBJ2-3; D possibly uses TRBD1 or TRBD2 (6 bases each). The germline CDR1 and CDR2 sequences are MNHEY and SVGAGI. V lost 0 bases and J 2 bases, leaving 21 bases between the germline ends. The CDR3 spans 19 residues. The CDR3 protein is CASSYSRGSLWGLTDTQYF. CDR3 sequence (DNA): TGTGCCAGCAGTTACTCACGGGGGTCTCTCTGGGGGCTCACAGATACGCAGTATTTT.

This clonotype appeared a few times. This chain joins TRBV18 and TRBJ2-7; D gene ambiguous. CDR3 size: 12 residues. CDR1 and CDR2 from the germline V gene are KGHSH and LQKENI. V was cut by 5 bases and J by 1 base, with 6 bases left in between. The CDR3 DNA reads TGTGCCAGCTCAAGGAGATCCTACGAGCAGTACTTC. Encoded protein: CASSRRSYEQYF.

This clonotype was counted a single time. The rearrangement links TRBV5-1 to TRBJ2-1; possibly TRBD2 for D (6 bases). The DNA end is more similar to TRBJ2-7, so the J call may be wrong. This CDR3 spans 16 amino acids. Per the germline V gene, CDR1 is SGHRS and CDR2 is YFSETQ. The CDR3, as DNA: TGCGCCAGCAGCTTGGCCCCGGGACTGGATAACAATGAGCAGTACTTC. This encodes CASSLAPGLDNNEQYF.

This clonotype occurred once. The chain carries TRBV6-6 and TRBJ2-7; 10 bases are shared with TRBD1. The DNA end lines up better with TRBJ2-5; the J call may be wrong. The CDR3 extends over 16 amino acids. Germline CDR1 reads MNHNY; CDR2 reads SVGAGI (reference sequence). CDR3 nucleotide sequence: TGTGCCAGCGCCACCGGACAGGGGGGGTGGTATGAGACCCAGTACTTC. It translates to CASATGQGGWYETQYF.

This clonotype turned up a few times. V gene TRBV20-1 combines with J gene TRBJ2-7, with D hard to call. The CDR3 is made up of 16 amino acids. V was cut by 0 bases and J by 6 bases, with 21 bases left in between. CDR1 and CDR2 (germline): DFQATT, SNEGSKA (reference sequence). The CDR3 spells CSAREPLYGVGGEQYF. CDR3 coding DNA: TGCAGTGCTAGAGAACCTCTGTACGGTGTGGGTGGCGAGCAGTACTTC.

The chain has TRBV7-9 and TRBJ1-1, with D perhaps matching TRBD1 (6 bases). V lost 2 bases to trimming and J lost 0 bases, with 22 bases between them. CDR3 size: 19 residues. Per the germline V gene, CDR1 is SEHNR and CDR2 is FQNEAQ (reference sequence). CDR3 sequence reads: CASSLRLARGRIMNTEAFF. CDR3 nucleotide sequence: TGTGCCAGCAGCTTACGCCTGGCTCGGGGGCGGATAATGAACACTGAAGCTTTCTTT. The complete variable domain, with remaining parts taken from reference TRBV7-9 and TRBJ1-1, reads DTGVSQNPRHKITKRGQNVTFRCDPISEHNRLYWYRQTLGQGPEFLTYFQNEAQLEKSRLLSDRFSAERPKGSFSTLEIQRTEQGDSAMYLCASSLRLARGRIMNTEAFFGQGTRLTVV.

This clonotype was seen only once. This chain connects TRBV12-3 or TRBV12-4 to TRBJ1-5, with unresolved D. This CDR3 region has 16 residues. The V end lost 1 base, the J end lost 7 bases, and 17 bases lay between the germline ends. CDR3 DNA sequence: TGTGCCAGCAGTTTAGAGGCGGGTGGTGAGGGACAGCCCCAGCATTTT. It yields the protein CASSLEAGGEGQPQHF.

This clonotype was counted only a few times. This sequence joins TRBV5-1 and TRBJ1-2; D not resolved. Germline V gene data show CDR1 as SGHRS and CDR2 as YFSETQ. The CDR3 spans 13 residues. Trimming stripped 4 bases from V and 8 bases from J, with 15 bases between. The DNA of the CDR3 is TGCGCCAGCAGCCCAGACCTCCTAGGCGGCTACACCTTC. Translation: CASSPDLLGGYTF.

The sample holds one count of this clonotype. This may be a read error: a much more frequent sequence differs by one nucleotide. This sequence joins TRBV12-3 or TRBV12-4 and TRBJ2-3; D is unclear. The CDR3 has 12 residues. Trimming took off 4 bases at V and 2 bases at J, with 4 bases between the two ends. The DNA of the CDR3 is TGTGCCAGCAGTTGTACCACAGATACGCAGTATTTT. This encodes CASSCTTDTQYF.

In its sample, this clonotype was seen once. A much more abundant neighbour one base away suggests this may be a read error. The chain combines TRBV7-9 with TRBJ2-6; maybe TRBD2 (5 bases). This CDR3 contains 18 residues. Trimming left V 8 bases short and J 0 bases short, with 20 bases between. Germline V gene data show CDR1 as SEHNR and CDR2 as FQNEAQ (reference sequence). The CDR3 loop reads CASAWAGIANSGANVLTF. The CDR3 DNA reads TGTGCCAGCGCCTGGGCCGGGATTGCCAACTCTGGGGCCAACGTCCTGACTTTC. The full variable domain, in which reference TRBV7-9 and TRBJ2-6 provide the parts outside the CDR3, is DTGVSQNPRHKITKRGQNVTFRCDPISEHNRLYWYRQTLGQGPEFLTYFQNEAQLEKSRLLSDRFSAERPKGSFSTLEIQRTEQGDSAMYLCASAWAGIANSGANVLTFGAGSRLTVL.

This clonotype was observed a handful of times. The J gene is TRBJ2-7, the V gene TRBV7-2, with 7 nucleotides matching TRBD1. V gave up 4 bases and J gave up 12 bases; unmatched junction bases: 6. The CDR3 is 11 amino acids. Per germline, CDR1 SGHTA and CDR2 FQGNSA. The CDR3 reads CASSYRGPRYF. CDR3 coding DNA: TGTGCCAGCAGCTACAGGGGCCCAAGGTACTTC.

Turning to this clonotype: A much larger clone differs by one base, so this may be a read error. The V gene is TRBV4-3, the J gene TRBJ2-5; TRBD2 is a possible D gene (5 bases). Germline lookup yields CDR1 LGHNA and CDR2 YSLEER. Trimming removed 0 bases at V and 11 bases at J, with 19 bases between. The CDR3 loop spans 15 amino acids. CDR3 nucleotide sequence: TGCGCCAGCAGCCAAGATCCTAGCAGCAGTGGGGAGCAGTACTTC. It codes for CASSQDPSSSGEQYF.

The rearrangement joins TRBV2 to TRBJ2-7; D not certain. This CDR3 is built from 13 residues. V was cut by 6 bases and J by 5 bases, with 14 bases left in between. The V gene's germline CDR1 is SNHLY and CDR2 FYNNEI. Here the CDR3 reads CASRADQNNEQYF. CDR3 sequence (DNA): TGTGCCAGCAGAGCCGACCAAAACAACGAGCAGTACTTC.

This clonotype has just a few counts. The genes are TRBV20-1 and TRBJ2-1, with 7 bases that match TRBD2. Germline loops: CDR1 DFQATT, CDR2 SNEGSKA (reference sequence). This CDR3 comprises 17 residues. The V gene end was trimmed by 7 bases and the J gene end by 0 bases; junction bases not matched to a gene: 15. The CDR3 nucleotides are TGCAGTGTATCGGGACTAAACTTGCAGAGCTCCTACAATGAGCAGTTCTTC. Translation gives CSVSGLNLQSSYNEQFF.